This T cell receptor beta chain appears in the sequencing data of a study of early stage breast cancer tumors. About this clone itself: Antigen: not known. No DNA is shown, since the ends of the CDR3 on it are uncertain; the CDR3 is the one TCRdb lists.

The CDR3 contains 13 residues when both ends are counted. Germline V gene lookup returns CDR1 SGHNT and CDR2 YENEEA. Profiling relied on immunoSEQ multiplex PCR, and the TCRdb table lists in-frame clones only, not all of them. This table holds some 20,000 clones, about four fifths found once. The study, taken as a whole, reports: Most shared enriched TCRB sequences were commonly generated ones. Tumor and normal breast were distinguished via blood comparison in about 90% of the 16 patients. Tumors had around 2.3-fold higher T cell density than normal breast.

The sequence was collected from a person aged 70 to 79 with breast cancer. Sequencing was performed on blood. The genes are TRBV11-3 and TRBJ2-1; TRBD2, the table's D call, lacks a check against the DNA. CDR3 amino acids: CASSGDFGNEQFF.